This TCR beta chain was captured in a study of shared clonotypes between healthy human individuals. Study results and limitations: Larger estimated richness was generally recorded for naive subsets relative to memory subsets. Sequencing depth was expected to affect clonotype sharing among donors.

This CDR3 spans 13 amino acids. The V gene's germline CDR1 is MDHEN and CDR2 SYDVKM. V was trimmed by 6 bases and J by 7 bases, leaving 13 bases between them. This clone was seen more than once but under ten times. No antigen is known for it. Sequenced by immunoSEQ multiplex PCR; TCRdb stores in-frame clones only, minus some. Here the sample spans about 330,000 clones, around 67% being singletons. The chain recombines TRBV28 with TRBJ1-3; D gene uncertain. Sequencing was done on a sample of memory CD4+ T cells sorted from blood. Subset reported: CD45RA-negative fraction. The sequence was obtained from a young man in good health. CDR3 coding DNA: TGTGCCAGCAGCCCGCTAGCGGGGAACACCATATATTTT. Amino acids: CASSPLAGNTIYF. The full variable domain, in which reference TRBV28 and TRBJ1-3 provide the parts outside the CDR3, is DVKVTQSSRYLVKRTGEKVFLECVQDMDHENMFWYRQDPGLGLRLIYFSYDVKMKEKGDIPEGYSVSREKKERFSLILESASTNQTSMYLCASSPLAGNTIYFGEGSWLTVV.